Below, 8 T cell receptor beta chains from the same sample are listed, as sequenced in a study of blood T cell repertoires in COVID-19. Assay: immunoSEQ multiplex PCR; the TCRdb copy retains only in-frame clones and omits some. The sample has 300,000 to 350,000 clones, 75% to 90% seen once; the top ten hold 5%. The sequencing input was PBMCs or T cells enriched from blood (not recorded which). The receptors were gathered from a man younger than 45 who had recovered from COVID-19.

The V and J genes are TRBV5-6 and TRBJ2-5; 10 nucleotides align to TRBD2. From germline, CDR1 is SGHDT and CDR2 YYEEEE. The CDR3 totals 16 residues. J gave up 2 bases and V 0 bases, and 4 bases lay outside the gene matches. The chain's CDR3 is CASSLASGGGQETQYF. The CDR3 nucleotides are TGTGCCAGCAGCTTGGCCAGCGGGGGGGGACAAGAGACCCAGTACTTC.

The chain joins TRBV5-5 to TRBJ2-1; the D gene is possibly TRBD2 (5 bases). The germline V and J ends were trimmed by 4 bases and 3 bases, with 29 bases remaining between them. Germline V CDR1 and CDR2: SGHKS, YYEKEE (reference sequence). This CDR3 has 20 amino acids. The CDR3 sequence is CASSARPTGYTTAGYNEQFF. CDR3 DNA sequence: TGTGCCAGCAGCGCGCGCCCAACGGGATACACAACGGCAGGCTACAATGAGCAGTTCTTC.

V and J are TRBV10-3 and TRBJ1-4; D is unclear. The CDR3 totals 15 residues. The V gene's germline CDR1 is ENHRY and CDR2 SYGVKD. V was trimmed by 10 bases and J by 3 bases, leaving 18 bases between them. CDR3 bases: TGTGCCACCCTAGAGGGTGGCGTAGCTAATGAAAAACTGTTTTTT. It specifies CATLEGGVANEKLFF.

The V and J genes are TRBV18 and TRBJ2-1; a possible D gene is TRBD1 (5 bases). The V and J ends lost 2 bases and 6 bases respectively, with 8 bases between them. In germline, CDR1 is KGHSH, CDR2 LQKENI. The CDR3 spans 13 residues. The CDR3 DNA follows: TGTGCCAGCTCACCAGAACAGGCCAATGAGCAGTTCTTC. Residues: CASSPEQANEQFF.

The rearrangement links TRBV11-3 to TRBJ2-5; 10 nucleotides agree with TRBD2. The CDR3 has 15 residues. V shed 5 bases, J shed 4 bases, and the junction held 7 bases outside the gene matches. Per germline, CDR1 SGHNT and CDR2 YENEEA. This chain's CDR3 is CASSGSGGAGETQYF. In DNA, the CDR3 is TGTGCCAGCAGCGGCAGCGGGGGGGCCGGAGAGACCCAGTACTTC.

This CDR3 reads CASSYGAGLYF. The DNA for the CDR3 is TGTGCCAGCAGTTACGGGGCAGGGCTGTATTTT. The chain uses TRBV6-5 and TRBJ2-3; a weak D match, TRBD1 (5 bases). CDR3 length: 11 amino acids. CDR1 and CDR2 (germline): MNHEY, SVGAGI. V lost 2 bases, J lost 14 bases, and 11 bases lay in between.

This chain links TRBV5-6 with TRBJ1-2, with 10 bases identical to TRBD1. The junction had 6 bases not matched to a gene; V was cut back by 3 bases and J by 7 bases. There are 14 residues in the CDR3. Germline-derived CDR1 and CDR2 are SGHDT and YYEEEE. The CDR3 region has the DNA TGTGCCAGCAGCTGGGACAGGGGCACGGTTGGCTACACCTTC. This translates into CASSWDRGTVGYTF.

V usage is TRBV5-1 and J usage is TRBJ2-1, with D tentatively TRBD1 (6 bases). Germline V gene sequence: CDR1 SGHRS, CDR2 YFSETQ. Trimming stripped 0 bases from V and 9 bases from J, with 16 bases between. This CDR3 is 15 amino acids long. CDR3 sequence reads: CASSLGYTGLGEQFF. The CDR3 coding sequence is TGCGCCAGCAGCTTGGGGTATACAGGGTTAGGTGAGCAGTTCTTC.